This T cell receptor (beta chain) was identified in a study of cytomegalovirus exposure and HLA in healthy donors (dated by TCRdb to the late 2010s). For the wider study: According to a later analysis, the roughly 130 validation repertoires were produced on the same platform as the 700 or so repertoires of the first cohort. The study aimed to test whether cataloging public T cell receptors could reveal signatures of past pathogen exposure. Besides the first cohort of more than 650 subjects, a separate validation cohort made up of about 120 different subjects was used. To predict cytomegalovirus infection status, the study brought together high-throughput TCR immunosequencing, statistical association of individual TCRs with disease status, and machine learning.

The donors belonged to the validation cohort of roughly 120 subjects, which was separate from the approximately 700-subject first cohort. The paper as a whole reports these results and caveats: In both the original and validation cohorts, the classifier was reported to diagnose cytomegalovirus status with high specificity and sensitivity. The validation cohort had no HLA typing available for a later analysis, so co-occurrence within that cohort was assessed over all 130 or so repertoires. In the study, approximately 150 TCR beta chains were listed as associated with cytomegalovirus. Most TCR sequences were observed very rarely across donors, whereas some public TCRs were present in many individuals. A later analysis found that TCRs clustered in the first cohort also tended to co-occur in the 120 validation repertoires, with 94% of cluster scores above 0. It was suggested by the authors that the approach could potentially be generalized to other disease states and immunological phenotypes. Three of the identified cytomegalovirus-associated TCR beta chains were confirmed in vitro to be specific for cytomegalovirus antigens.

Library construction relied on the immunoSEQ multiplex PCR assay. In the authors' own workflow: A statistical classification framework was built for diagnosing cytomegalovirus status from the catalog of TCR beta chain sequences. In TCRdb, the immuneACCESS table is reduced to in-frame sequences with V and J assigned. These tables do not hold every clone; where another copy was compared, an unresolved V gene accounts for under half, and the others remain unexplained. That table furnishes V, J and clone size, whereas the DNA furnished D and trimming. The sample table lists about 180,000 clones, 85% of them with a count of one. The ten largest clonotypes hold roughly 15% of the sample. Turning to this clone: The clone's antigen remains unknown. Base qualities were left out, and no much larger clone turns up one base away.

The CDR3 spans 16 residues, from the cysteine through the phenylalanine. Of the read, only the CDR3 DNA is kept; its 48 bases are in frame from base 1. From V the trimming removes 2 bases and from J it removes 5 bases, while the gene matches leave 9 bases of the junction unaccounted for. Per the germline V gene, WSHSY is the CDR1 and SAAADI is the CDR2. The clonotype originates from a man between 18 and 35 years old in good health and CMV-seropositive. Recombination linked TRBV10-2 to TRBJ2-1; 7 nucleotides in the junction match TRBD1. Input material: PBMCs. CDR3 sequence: CASSEIGQVNDNEQFF. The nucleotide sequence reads TGCGCCAGCAGTGAGATCGGACAGGTGAACGACAATGAGCAGTTCTTC.